These 11 T cell receptor beta chains originate from one sample sequenced in a study of T-cell reconstitution after alpha-beta-depleted transplantation in children. Unique molecular identifiers were used in preparing the TCRbeta library. TCRdb analysed the PCR reads with MiXCR anew, one entry per CDR3 protein. The profile covers around 420,000 distinct CDR3 sequences, with roughly 15% appearing a single time and approximately 29% taken by the ten largest. The source material was PBMCs, mostly from graft donor cells, sampled 360 days after TCRalphabeta/CD19-depleted stem cell transplant. These TCRs come from a boy under two years old who had a stem cell transplant for Wiskott-Aldrich syndrome, so the T cells may come from the graft donor.

The chain couples TRBV19 to TRBJ2-1; D gene ambiguous. V was cut by 6 bases and J by 2 bases, with 17 bases left in between. The germline V gene encodes CDR1 LNHDA and CDR2 SQIVND (reference sequence). The CDR3 sequence is 16 residues long. The CDR3 nucleotides read TGTGCCAGTAGCCAATTGGGGTTTGGAACCTACAATGAGCAGTTCTTC. As protein: CASSQLGFGTYNEQFF.

The chain is built from TRBV24-1 and TRBJ2-3; no firm D call. The CDR3 has 15 amino acids. Germline V gene sequence: CDR1 KGHDR, CDR2 SFDVKD. V lost 2 bases to trimming and J lost 4 bases, with 12 bases between them. CDR3 in amino acids: CATSDSALNADTQYF. CDR3 coding DNA: TGTGCCACCAGTGATTCGGCCCTGAACGCAGATACGCAGTATTTT.

This clonotype was recorded many times. The J gene is TRBJ2-7, the V gene TRBV6-1, with D hard to call. The length of the CDR3 is 16 residues. Deletions cut 3 bases from V and 2 bases from J, with 17 bases between. Germline CDR1 is MNHNS and CDR2 is SASEGT. The CDR3 DNA follows: TGTGCCAGCAGTGAGGATAGGGCAGGTGCCGCCTACGAGCAGTACTTC. It is translated as CASSEDRAGAAYEQYF.

The gene calls are TRBV20-1 and TRBJ2-5, with D tentatively TRBD1 or TRBD2 (5 bases each). This CDR3 is built from 15 residues. In germline, CDR1 is DFQATT, CDR2 SNEGSKA (reference sequence). Trimming shortened V by 5 bases and J by 7 bases, and 23 bases separated the two germline ends. The CDR3 bases are TGCAGTGCTGGCGTCCTTGGGACCGGATTAGGGACCCAGTACTTC. Its protein is CSAGVLGTGLGTQYF.

This clonotype has more than one count but fewer than ten. This chain connects TRBV5-1 to TRBJ2-7; 7 bases align to TRBD1. V trimming: 4 bases; J trimming: 5 bases; junction bases outside the gene matches: 6. Per germline, CDR1 SGHRS and CDR2 YFSETQ. This CDR3 is 13 amino acids long. The CDR3 region is CASSHTGADEQYF. CDR3 nucleotide sequence: TGCGCCAGCAGCCACACAGGGGCGGACGAGCAGTACTTC.

This clonotype was detected only a few times. The genes are TRBV7-9 and TRBJ2-5; no clear D. The V end was cut by 8 bases, the J end by 7 bases, with 5 bases between. The CDR3 loop spans 9 amino acids. Germline V gene lookup returns CDR1 SEHNR and CDR2 FQNEAQ (reference sequence). This chain's CDR3 is CASGGTQYF. CDR3 in DNA: TGTGCCAGCGGTGGGACCCAGTACTTC.

The V and J genes are TRBV10-3 and TRBJ2-1; D is ambiguous. The V end was cut by 3 bases, the J end by 2 bases, with 14 bases between. Germline loops: CDR1 ENHRY, CDR2 SYGVKD. The CDR3 has 16 residues. The CDR3 region is CAISDFSAIAYNEQFF. The DNA of the CDR3 is TGTGCCATCAGTGATTTCTCGGCGATAGCCTACAATGAGCAGTTCTTC.

This clonotype was seen a few times. The chain recombines TRBV3-1 with TRBJ2-5; no clear D. This CDR3 region has 17 residues. Germline lookup yields CDR1 LGHDT and CDR2 YNNKEL (reference sequence). Trimming removed 5 bases from V and 0 bases from J, with 19 bases in between. CDR3 nucleotides: TGTGCCAGCAGCTCAAGGATGGCGTTGGTGTACCAAGAGACCCAGTACTTC. This translates into CASSSRMALVYQETQYF.

The CDR3: CASSSDWGGYNEQFF. CDR3 DNA sequence: TGTGCCAGCAGTTCGGACTGGGGAGGTTACAATGAGCAGTTCTTC. The V call is TRBV6-2 or TRBV6-3, the J call TRBJ2-1; TRBD2 might be the D (6 bases). CDR3 length: 15 residues. The ends were cut back, 4 bases at V and 4 bases at J, with 14 bases in the middle. Germline CDR1 is MNHEY and CDR2 is SVGEGT.

In regard to this clonotype: At one end, the junction sequence differs from germline, possibly due to a read error. This chain connects TRBV10-3 to TRBJ2-7; D remains unclear. CDR3 size: 11 residues. The germline gives CDR1 ENHRY, CDR2 SYGVKD. The CDR3 loop reads CAINEFEFLYF. CDR3 coding DNA: TGTGCCATCAATGAGTTTGAGTTTCTGTACTTC.

The CDR3 reads CASSLIRNIQYF. Here the CDR3 DNA reads TGTGCCAGCAGTTTAATACGAAACATTCAGTACTTC. This chain links TRBV12-3 or TRBV12-4 with TRBJ2-4, with D unresolved. V lost 2 bases to trimming and J lost 6 bases, with 5 bases between them. This CDR3 has 12 amino acids.